The T cell receptor beta chain described here comes from a study of blood T cell repertoires in COVID-19. Study as a whole: The samples span acute and convalescent COVID-19 from the United States, Italy and Spain.

CDR1 is DFQATT, CDR2 SNEGSKA, per germline (reference sequence). CDR3 length equals 11 residues. Trimming left V 5 bases short and J 4 bases short, with 8 bases between. Profiling relied on immunoSEQ multiplex PCR, and the TCRdb table lists in-frame clones only, not all of them. The table lists roughly 81,000 clones, about four fifths of them singletons, with 10% in the top ten. The sequencing sample was made of peripheral blood. This sequence originates from a man aged 55 to 70 with acute or convalescent COVID-19. The rearrangement links TRBV20-1 to TRBJ1-2; a possible D gene is TRBD1 (6 bases). The DNA of the CDR3 is TGCAGTGCTGCGGACAGCTATGGCTACACCTTC. It yields the protein CSAADSYGYTF.